Sequencing of this TCR beta chain was carried out in a study of T cell responses to AZD1222 COVID-19 vaccine. Study-wide results and limits: Receipt of two AZD1222 doses was followed by a rise in Spike-specific TCR breadth and depth. There were mostly white British donors and more females than males, and clonal diversity was possibly underestimated. Targets within unmutated variant regions were reportedly found for nearly half of spike-specific TCRs.

Clones were read by immunoSEQ multiplex PCR, and TCRdb kept only the in-frame ones, dropping some. Altogether about 140,000 clones are present, around 90% being singletons, with the ten largest covering about 4.9%. Comments on this clone: Its antigen is unidentified.

The receptor's source is an adult who received the MenACWY meningococcal vaccine as a control. This sample comprised peripheral blood, obtained 28 days after the second dose of the MenACWY control vaccine.

The CDR3 is CASSHRQGSSGNTIYF. The CDR3 nucleotides are TGTGCCAGCAGCCACCGACAGGGAAGCTCTGGAAACACCATATATTTT. The V and J genes are TRBV3-1 (or the pseudogene TRBV3-2) and TRBJ1-3, with 7 bases aligning to TRBD1. The V gene's germline CDR1 is LGHDT and CDR2 YNNKEL (reference sequence). The CDR3 contains 16 residues. The J segment lost 0 bases and the V segment lost 3 bases, leaving 5 bases of the junction unmatched.